This TCR beta chain stems from a study of cytomegalovirus exposure and HLA in healthy donors. Overall study findings and caveats: Productive status was seen about 87% or about 30% of the time for most TCR beta V segments in an earlier analysis. In a later analysis, TCR beta V- and J-gene trimming showed a link to a missense DCLRE1C variant.

V lost 3 bases and J lost 4, with 10 bases in between. This CDR3 is 13 amino acids long. Germline lookup yields CDR1 SQVTM and CDR2 ANQGSEA. 60 Vbeta and 13 Jbeta primers were used in PCR. Original processing notes: In a later analysis, the count reached about 80 million unique TCR beta chains, with approximately 11 million shared. Here immunoSEQ multiplex PCR was the method, and the copy in TCRdb shows in-frame clones only, minus some. The V and J calls and clone size are taken from that table; D and trimming were inferred from the DNA. In all, the sample yields 50,000 or so clones. As regards this clone: Its antigen is still unknown.

The specimen sequenced was PBMCs. The source of this sequence is a woman in her sixties or seventies in good health and CMV-seropositive. This chain connects TRBV29-1 to TRBJ1-5; D may be TRBD1 (5 bases). The CDR3 protein is CSVEDRGNQPQHF. CDR3 bases: TGCAGCGTTGAGGATAGGGGTAATCAGCCCCAGCATTTT. The variable domain in full, completed from reference TRBV29-1 and TRBJ1-5, reads SAVISQKPSRDICQRGTSLTIQCQVDSQVTMMFWYRQQPGQSLTLIATANQGSEATYESGFVIDKFPISRPNLTFSTLTVSNMSPEDSSIYLCSVEDRGNQPQHFGDGTRLSIL.